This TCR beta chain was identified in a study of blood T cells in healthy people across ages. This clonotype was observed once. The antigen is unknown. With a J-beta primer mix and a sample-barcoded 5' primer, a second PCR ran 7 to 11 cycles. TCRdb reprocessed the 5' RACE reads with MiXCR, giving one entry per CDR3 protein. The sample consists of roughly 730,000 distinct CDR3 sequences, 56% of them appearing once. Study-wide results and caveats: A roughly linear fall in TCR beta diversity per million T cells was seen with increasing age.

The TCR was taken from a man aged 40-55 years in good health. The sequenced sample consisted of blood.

The CDR3 region is CASSLAGGLSHEQFF. DNA of the CDR3: TGTGCCAGCAGTTTAGCGGGGGGGTTATCTCATGAGCAGTTCTTC. The chain carries TRBV2 and TRBJ2-1; 11 nucleotides line up with TRBD2. The germline V gene encodes CDR1 SNHLY and CDR2 FYNNEI. V shed 5 bases and J 8 bases; nucleotides not matched to a gene: 8. The CDR3 totals 15 residues.